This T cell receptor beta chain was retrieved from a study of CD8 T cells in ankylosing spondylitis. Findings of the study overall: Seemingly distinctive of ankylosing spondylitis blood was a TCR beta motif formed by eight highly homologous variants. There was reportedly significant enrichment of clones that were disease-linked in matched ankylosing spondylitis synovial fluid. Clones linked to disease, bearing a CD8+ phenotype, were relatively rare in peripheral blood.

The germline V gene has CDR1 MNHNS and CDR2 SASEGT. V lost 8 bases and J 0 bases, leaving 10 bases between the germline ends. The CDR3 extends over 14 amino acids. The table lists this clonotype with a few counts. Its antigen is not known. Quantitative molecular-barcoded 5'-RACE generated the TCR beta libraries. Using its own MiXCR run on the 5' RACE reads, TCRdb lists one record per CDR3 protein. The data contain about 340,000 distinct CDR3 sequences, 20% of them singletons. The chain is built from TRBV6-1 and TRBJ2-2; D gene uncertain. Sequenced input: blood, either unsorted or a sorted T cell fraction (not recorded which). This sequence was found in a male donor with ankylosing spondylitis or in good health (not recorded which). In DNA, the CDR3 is TGTGCCAGCCTATCCTTGACGAACACCGGGGAGCTGTTTTTT. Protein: CASLSLTNTGELFF.